The 3 T cell receptor beta chains below come from one sample, sequenced in a study of T cell responses to AZD1222 COVID-19 vaccine (dated by TCRdb to 2020 to 2023). The library was built by means of the immunoSEQ multiplex PCR assay. What TCRdb holds here is the immuneACCESS table cut down to in-frame rearrangements. Part of the clones is not present; checked against another copy, under half of the missing clones reflect an unresolved V gene, and the others are unexplained. This sample is represented by 150,000 to 200,000 clones; more than 85% of them were singletons. The ten largest clones capture less than 1.5% of the sample. The sample's time point label, decoded: about 28 days (+/-7) after the second vaccine dose. The source material was peripheral blood, sampled 28 days after the second AZD1222 dose. These receptors came from an adult who received the AZD1222 COVID-19 vaccine.

This rearrangement joins TRBV29-1 to TRBJ2-1; D possibly corresponds to TRBD2 (6 bases). This CDR3 is built from 14 residues. Germline CDR1 and CDR2: SQVTM and ANQGSEA. Trimming took 1 base from V and 0 from J, leaving 7 bases between them. CDR3 residues: CSVEGGVSYNEQFF. As DNA, the CDR3 is TGCAGCGTTGAAGGGGGGGTCTCCTACAATGAGCAGTTCTTC.

The genes are TRBV6-5 and TRBJ2-1; weak D call: TRBD2 (5 bases). The CDR3 is 14 amino acids. The germline gives CDR1 MNHEY, CDR2 SVGAGI. V was cut by 6 bases and J by 0 bases, with 9 bases left in between. The CDR3 is CASSLRGSYNEQFF. CDR3 nucleotide sequence: TGTGCCAGCAGCCTCCGGGGCTCCTACAATGAGCAGTTCTTC.

The rearrangement links TRBV29-1 to TRBJ2-2; D may be TRBD2 (7 bases). The V and J ends lost 4 bases and 5 bases respectively, with 17 bases between them. Germline V gene data show CDR1 as SQVTM and CDR2 as ANQGSEA. This CDR3 is 15 amino acids long. The CDR3: CSVGRRGAPTGELFF. The CDR3 DNA reads TGCAGCGTTGGTCGTCGGGGGGCGCCGACCGGGGAGCTGTTTTTT.